This TCR beta chain was retrieved from a study of vaccination and CD4 T cells after COVID-19. Overall study results and limits: Convalescent patients displayed a median 86.3% of reactive clones emerging only post-vaccination. Relatively small numbers of convalescent patients were studied, with no early post-infection timepoints included.

The Oncomine TCR Beta short-read assay was applied to DNA of cultured CD4+ T cells. Researchers extracted genomic DNA from CD4+ T cells that had been cultured. TCRdb ran MiXCR on the PCR reads and lists one entry per CDR3 protein. The table records about 4,100 distinct CDR3 sequences, over 20% of them present only once. This clonotype was detected only a few times. Its antigen is not known. Described treatment: roughly 10-day PBMC culture with coronavirus spike peptide pools or control peptides (ViraFEST assay). ViraFEST grew antigen-specific T cells using peptide pools, then sequenced TCRs. This CDR3 contains 16 residues. Germline-derived CDR1 and CDR2 are KGHDR and SFDVKD. V lost 1 base and J lost 3; bases outside the gene matches: 4.

The J gene is TRBJ2-3, the V gene TRBV24-1; 9 bases agree with TRBD2. The sequencing used CD4+ T cells from blood, cultured in vitro, collected after SARS-CoV-2 vaccination. This TCR was recovered from a human donor who had recovered from COVID-19. CDR3 bases: TGTGCCACCAGTGATTTCGTGCGGGGGGGTACAGATACGCAGTATTTT. Protein product: CATSDFVRGGTDTQYF.